This T cell receptor (beta chain) was observed in a study of vaccination effects on CD4 cells after COVID-19. The overall study: Post-vaccine sample collection fell at a median of 72 days after the second dose. Study-level results: Only a single clone (1 of 255 vaccine-induced clones in healthy vaccinees) cross-reacted with common cold coronaviruses.

TCRdb keeps only in-frame clones here, not all; method: immunoSEQ multiplex PCR. This sample has about 26,000 clones, with over 60% found just once. The V gene lost 0 bases and the J gene lost 8 bases, with 16 bases spanning the gap. This CDR3 is 16 amino acids long. From germline, CDR1 is WNHNN and CDR2 SYGVQD (reference sequence). With regard to this clone: Its antigen remains unknown.

Using viral peptide pools, the ViraFEST assay grew out antigen-specific CD4+ T cells prior to sequencing. The authors isolated CD4+ T cells after ten to eleven days of culture. Each participant received a vaccine that was either BNT162b2 or mRNA-1273, given as two doses. The V gene is TRBV10-1, the J gene TRBJ2-2; D tentatively fits TRBD1 or TRBD2 (5 bases each). The source material was CD4+ T cells from PBMCs cultured with SARS-CoV-2 spike peptides, sampled after COVID-19 vaccination. This sequence originates from a human donor who received a COVID-19 vaccine. Some clones in this sample may be carry-over from other donors' samples. This chain's CDR3 is CASSESYRGYPGELFF. The CDR3 nucleotides read TGCGCCAGCAGTGAGTCTTATCGGGGCTATCCGGGGGAGCTGTTTTTT.